A single sample gave rise to the 3 T cell receptor beta chains below, sequenced in a study of beta chain features in type 1 diabetes. What was sequenced were expressed TCRB transcripts, since all of the isolated RNA had been reverse transcribed. Generated by immunoSEQ multiplex PCR, the TCRdb table keeps only in-frame clones and is missing some. In the table there are 450,000 or so clones, approximately 10% of which are singletons. The material sequenced was naive CD4+ T cells from blood. All receptors come from a woman aged 18-29 years in good health.

This clone appeared a few times. CDR3 protein: CASSPSTRPTEAFF. The CDR3 DNA is TGTGCCAGCAGCCCATCTACACGTCCCACTGAAGCTTTCTTT. This chain joins TRBV7-2 and TRBJ1-1; D gene uncertain. Germline CDR1 is SGHTA and CDR2 is FQGNSA. V was pared by 5 bases and J by 4 bases, with 14 bases between. The length of the CDR3 is 14 residues.

In this sample, this clone turned up a few times. The chain recombines TRBV30 with TRBJ1-1; a weak D match, TRBD1 (6 bases). Trimming left V 2 bases short and J 6 bases short, with 10 bases between. The CDR3 runs to 12 residues. The germline CDR1 and CDR2 sequences are GTSNPN and SVGIG (reference sequence). The DNA for the CDR3 is TGTGCCTGGAGTCGCAGGGGAGCTGAAGCTTTCTTT. Protein product: CAWSRRGAEAFF. The variable domain in full, with the rest retrieved from reference TRBV30 and TRBJ1-1, is SQTIHQWPATLVQPVGSPLSLECTVEGTSNPNLYWYRQAAGRGLQLLFYSVGIGQISSEVPQNLSASRPQDRQFILSSKKLLLSDSGFYLCAWSRRGAEAFFGQGTRLTVV.

This chain uses TRBV30 with TRBJ1-5; no reliable D call. CDR1 GTSNPN and CDR2 SVGIG come from the germline V gene (reference sequence). Trimming left V 0 bases short and J 7 bases short, with 13 bases between. The CDR3 length is 14 residues. The DNA for the CDR3 is TGTGCCTGGAGTGTACGGGCAGGTCTACAGCCCCAGCATTTT. It yields the protein CAWSVRAGLQPQHF. Filled out from reference TRBV30 and TRBJ1-5, the complete variable domain reads SQTIHQWPATLVQPVGSPLSLECTVEGTSNPNLYWYRQAAGRGLQLLFYSVGIGQISSEVPQNLSASRPQDRQFILSSKKLLLSDSGFYLCAWSVRAGLQPQHFGDGTRLSIL.